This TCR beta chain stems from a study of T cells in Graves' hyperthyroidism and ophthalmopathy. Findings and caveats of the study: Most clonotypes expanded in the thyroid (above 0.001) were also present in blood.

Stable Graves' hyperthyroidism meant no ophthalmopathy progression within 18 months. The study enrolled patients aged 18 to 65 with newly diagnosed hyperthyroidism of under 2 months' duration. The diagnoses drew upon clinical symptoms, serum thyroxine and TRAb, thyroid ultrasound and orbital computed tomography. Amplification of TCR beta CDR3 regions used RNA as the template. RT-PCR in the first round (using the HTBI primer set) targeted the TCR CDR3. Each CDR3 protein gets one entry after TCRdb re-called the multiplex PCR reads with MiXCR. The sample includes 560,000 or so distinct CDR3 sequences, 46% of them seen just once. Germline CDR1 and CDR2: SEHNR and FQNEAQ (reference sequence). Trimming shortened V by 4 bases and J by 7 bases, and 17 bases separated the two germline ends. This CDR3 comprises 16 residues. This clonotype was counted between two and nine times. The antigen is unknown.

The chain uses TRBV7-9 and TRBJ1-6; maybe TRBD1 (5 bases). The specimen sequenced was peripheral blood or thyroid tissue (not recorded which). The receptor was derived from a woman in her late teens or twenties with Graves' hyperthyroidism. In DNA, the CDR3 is TGTGCCAGCAGCTCCCGGGACGGCGACCTGAATTCACCCCTCCACTTT. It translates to CASSSRDGDLNSPLHF.